This T cell receptor (beta chain) was recovered during a study of T cells in Graves' hyperthyroidism and ophthalmopathy. Researchers took RNA transcripts and amplified the TCR beta CDR3 regions from them. The HTBI primer set was used in a first-round RT-PCR of the TCR CDR3. Each CDR3 protein gets one entry after TCRdb re-called the multiplex PCR reads with MiXCR. The sample shows about 690,000 distinct CDR3 sequences, roughly a sixth of them seen only once. This clonotype was detected many times. Its antigen is undetermined. Overall study findings and caveats: Ophthalmopathy onset followed model prediction by a median about 6.9 months. Most clonotypes expanded in thyroid above 0.001 were likewise present in blood.

The trim removed 7 bases at V and 5 bases at J, leaving 12 bases unmatched. From germline, CDR1 is MDHEN and CDR2 SYDVKM. The CDR3 sequence is 15 residues long. Source material: blood. V usage is TRBV28 and J usage is TRBJ2-5, with 8 positions matching TRBD1. The clonotype was recovered from a man aged 50 to 59 with Graves' hyperthyroidism. The CDR3 reads CASNTLGQADETQYF. For the CDR3, the DNA is TGTGCCAGCAACACCCTGGGACAGGCGGACGAGACCCAGTACTTC.